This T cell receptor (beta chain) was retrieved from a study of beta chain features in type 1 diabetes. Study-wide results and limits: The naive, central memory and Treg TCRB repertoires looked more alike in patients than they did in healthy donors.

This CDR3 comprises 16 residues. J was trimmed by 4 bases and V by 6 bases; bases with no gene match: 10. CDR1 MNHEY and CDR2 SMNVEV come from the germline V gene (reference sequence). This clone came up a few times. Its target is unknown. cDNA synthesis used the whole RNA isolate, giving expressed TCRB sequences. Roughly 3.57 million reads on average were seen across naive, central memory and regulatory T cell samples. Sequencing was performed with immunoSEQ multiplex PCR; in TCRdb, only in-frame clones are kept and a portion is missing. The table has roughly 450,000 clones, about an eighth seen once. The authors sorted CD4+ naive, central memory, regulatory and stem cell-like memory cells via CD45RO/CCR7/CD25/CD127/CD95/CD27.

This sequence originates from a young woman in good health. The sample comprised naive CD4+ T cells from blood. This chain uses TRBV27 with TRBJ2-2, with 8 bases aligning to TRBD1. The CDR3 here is CASSRGTGKSTGELFF. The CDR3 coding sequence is TGTGCCAGCAGCCGAGGGACAGGCAAGTCCACCGGGGAGCTGTTTTTT.